This T cell receptor beta chain was identified in a study of cytomegalovirus exposure and HLA in healthy donors. Study-wide background: The same platform used for the 600 to 750 first-cohort repertoires was also used for the 95 to 150 validation repertoires, as a later analysis reported.

The CDR3 runs 13 residues. V lost 3 bases to trimming and J lost 5 bases, with 10 bases between them. Germline CDR1 SEHNR, CDR2 FQNEAQ (reference sequence). General observations from the study: The majority of TCR sequences were rare, yet some public TCRs appeared in many donors. Subsequent analysis revealed that first-cohort TCR clusters tended to co-occur in the 100 to 150 validation repertoires.

With respect to this clone: The antigen remains unidentified.

Data came from immunoSEQ multiplex PCR; TCRdb stores just in-frame clones and leaves some out. The sample has under 250,000 clones; roughly 90% are singletons. Sequenced material: PBMCs. The source of this sequence is a man aged 18 to 30 in good health and CMV-seropositive. V and J are TRBV7-9 and TRBJ1-2; no reliable D call. CDR3 amino acids: CASSFPAGYGYTF. DNA for the CDR3: TGTGCCAGCAGCTTCCCGGCTGGGTATGGCTACACCTTC.